Sequencing of this T cell receptor (beta chain) was carried out in a study of response to subunit inactivated influenza vaccine. From the RT-PCR reads, TCRdb called clonotypes with MiXCR, one entry per CDR3 protein. Altogether 430,000 or so distinct CDR3 sequences are present, approximately 11% being singletons, with the ten largest covering 9.5% to 15%. Study-wide results and limits: Few additional T cells are recruited per seasonal influenza vaccination, authors suggested.

This clonotype was observed many times. The antigen remains unidentified. This sample comprised PBMCs from blood, obtained roughly 46 days after vaccination. This TCR was recovered from a man aged 50 to 59 who received an inactivated influenza vaccine.

CDR3 loop: CASSLREGYGYTF. CDR3 coding DNA: TGTGCCAGCAGTTTACGGGAAGGCTATGGCTACACCTTC. This chain connects TRBV27 to TRBJ1-2, with D unresolved. Germline V CDR1 and CDR2: MNHEY, SMNVEV (reference sequence). The germline V and J ends were trimmed by 2 bases and 4 bases, with 8 bases remaining between them. The CDR3 is 13 amino acids.